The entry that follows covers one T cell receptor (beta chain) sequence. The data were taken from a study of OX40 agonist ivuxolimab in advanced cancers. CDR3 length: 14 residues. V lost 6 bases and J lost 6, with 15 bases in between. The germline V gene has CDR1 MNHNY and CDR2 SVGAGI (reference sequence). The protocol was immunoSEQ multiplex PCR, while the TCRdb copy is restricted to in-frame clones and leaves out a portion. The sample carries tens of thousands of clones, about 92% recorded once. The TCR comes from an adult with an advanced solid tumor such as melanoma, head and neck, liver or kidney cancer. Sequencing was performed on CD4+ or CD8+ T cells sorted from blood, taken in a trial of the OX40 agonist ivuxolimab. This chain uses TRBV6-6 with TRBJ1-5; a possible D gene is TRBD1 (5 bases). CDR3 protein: CASRGTVRLQPQHF. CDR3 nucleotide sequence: TGTGCCAGCAGAGGGACGGTCCGACTTCAGCCCCAGCATTTT.